The text below deals with one T cell receptor beta chain. This sample also contains other DNA sequences that code for the same CDR3. Trimming left V 4 bases short and J 2 bases short, with 4 bases between. The CDR3 extends over 12 amino acids. Germline V gene data show CDR1 as SGHAT and CDR2 as FQNNGV. The data derive from a study of shared clonotypes between healthy human individuals. Measured with immunoSEQ multiplex PCR; TCRdb has only the in-frame clones, and not every one. Among more than 1.2 million clones listed, 97% to 99% were seen once. The origin of this receptor is a man in his thirties or forties in good health. Sequencing was carried out using naive CD4+ T cells sorted from blood. The subset: CD45RA+ positively selected. The rearrangement joins TRBV11-2 to TRBJ2-3, with D uncertain. The CDR3 region has the DNA TGTGCCAGCAGCTCTTACACAGATACGCAGTATTTT. Protein sequence: CASSSYTDTQYF.